This TCR beta chain stems from a study of cytomegalovirus exposure and HLA in healthy donors. Findings of the study overall: Later analysis suggested most CMV-associated TCR beta chains were HLA-restricted. Indistinguishability led to the exclusion of some V segments, TRBV6-2 and TRBV6-3 included.

The study ran its PCR with 60 Vbeta and 13 Jbeta primers. Generated by immunoSEQ multiplex PCR, the TCRdb table keeps only in-frame clones and is missing some. This sample has approximately 77,000 clones, with about 76% found just once. For this clone: Its antigen is still unknown.

The germline V gene has CDR1 SGHRS and CDR2 YFSETQ. The V end was cut by 9 bases, the J end by 3 bases, with 16 bases between. The CDR3 has 13 amino acids. Sequencing was carried out using PBMCs. This TCR derives from a male donor in good health and CMV-seropositive. The chain carries TRBV5-1 and TRBJ2-7; the D gene is possibly TRBD2 (6 bases). DNA of the CDR3: TGCGCCACCCCGCGGAGGGGAATCTACGAGCAGTACTTC. Its translation: CATPRRGIYEQYF.